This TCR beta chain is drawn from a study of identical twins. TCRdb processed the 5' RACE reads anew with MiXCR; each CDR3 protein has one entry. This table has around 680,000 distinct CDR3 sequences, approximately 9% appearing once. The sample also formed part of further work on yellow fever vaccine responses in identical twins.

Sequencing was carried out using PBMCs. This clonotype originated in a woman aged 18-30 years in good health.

Here the CDR3 reads CAWLQAYNEQFF. The CDR3 nucleotides are TGTGCCTGGCTTCAGGCGTACAATGAGCAGTTCTTC. This chain links TRBV30 with TRBJ2-1; D unresolved. V lost 5 bases to trimming and J lost 4 bases, with 9 bases between them. Germline assignment: CDR1 GTSNPN and CDR2 SVGIG (reference sequence). The CDR3 consists of 12 residues.